Described below is a single T cell receptor (beta chain) sequence and its context. Its recognized antigen is unknown. No much larger clonotype is one base removed from it; base qualities were not supplied. The data belong to a study of T cell changes during pregnancy in multiple sclerosis (dated by TCRdb to 2018 to 2020). Regarding the complete study: The study looked at changes in the T cell repertoire across pregnancy in women with multiple sclerosis.

The library was obtained by the immunoSEQ multiplex PCR assay. The source is immuneACCESS, and TCRdb retained only in-frame sequences with V and J called. Part of the clones is not carried over; for the studies checked, unresolved V genes explain less than half of this, and the remainder is unexplained. The sample records some 97,000 clones, more than 80% of which are singletons. Around 1.2% of the sample belongs to the ten largest clones. The CDR3 holds 14 amino acids from the cysteine to the phenylalanine. Left in the record is the CDR3 DNA by itself, 42 bases read in frame from the first base. V is pared back by 4 bases and J by 0 bases, with 9 bases lying between the germline termini. CDR1 SGHAT and CDR2 FQNNGV were looked up in the germline V gene.

Rearrangement joined TRBV11-2 to TRBJ1-1; confidence is insufficient to name the D gene. This receptor was identified in a female donor with multiple sclerosis, enrolled in a pregnancy study. Sequenced material: peripheral blood, taken in the second trimester of pregnancy. CDR3 protein: CASSYRELNTEAFF. Read as DNA, the sequence is TGTGCCAGCAGCTACCGGGAGCTGAACACTGAAGCTTTCTTT.